This T cell receptor beta chain was identified during a study of healthy donors' naive CD4 and CD8 T cells. In the study overall: Donors came from three age groups: 20-25, 40-50 and 60-70 years. Study-wide results and caveats: Around 14% of CD4/CD8 propensity variance appeared explained by V, J and CDR3 charge.

Starting from approximately 500 ng of total RNA, TCR libraries were made with linear amplification. TCRdb passed the reads through MiXCR, listing each CDR3 protein once. The sample lists about 200,000 distinct CDR3 sequences, around three quarters occurring once. This clonotype occurred a few times. What it binds is not known. The V gene lost 5 bases and the J gene lost 0 bases, with 8 bases spanning the gap. The CDR3 sequence is 13 residues long. In germline, CDR1 is SQVTM, CDR2 ANQGSEA. Naive CD4+ cells were sorted as CD4+CD8-CD45RO-CD45RA+; naive CD8+ as CD8+CD4-CD45RA+CD27bright. V is TRBV29-1 and J is TRBJ2-1; D call uncertain. The sequencing sample was made of naive CD4+ and CD8+ T cells sorted from blood, pooled from several donors. The sequence was collected from a pool of human donors in good health; the sample pools cells from several healthy donors. CDR3 coding DNA: TGCAGCGTTTTAAAGAGCTCCTACAATGAGCAGTTCTTC. Protein product: CSVLKSSYNEQFF.